The present T cell receptor (beta chain) was sequenced within a study of T cells in localized non-small cell lung cancer. Study-level results: Those with higher blood T cell density had longer overall survival. Across samples, adjacent lung featured a median roughly 50 of the top 100 tumor clones. The highest T cell clonality was in uninvolved adjacent lung, above tumor. Sequencing covered just one tumor region, so heterogeneity cannot be ruled out.

The data were produced by immunoSEQ multiplex PCR, yet TCRdb's version contains in-frame clones alone and is incomplete. In the table there are 30,000 to 45,000 clones, 80% to 90% of which are singletons. The germline CDR1 and CDR2 sequences are SGHNT and YYREEE (reference sequence). V was trimmed by 4 bases and J by 8 bases, leaving 17 bases between them. The CDR3 sequence is 14 residues long. This clone was observed a handful of times. Its antigen is as yet unknown. The chain links TRBV5-4 to TRBJ2-3; D may be TRBD2 (6 bases). The TCR sequence derives from a woman aged 40-75 years with stage I lung adenocarcinoma. The sample was peripheral blood, taken before any cancer treatment. The CDR3 DNA reads as TGTGCCAGCAGCCCCCCGACTAGTCCAGCTACGCAGTATTTT. This sequence encodes CASSPPTSPATQYF.